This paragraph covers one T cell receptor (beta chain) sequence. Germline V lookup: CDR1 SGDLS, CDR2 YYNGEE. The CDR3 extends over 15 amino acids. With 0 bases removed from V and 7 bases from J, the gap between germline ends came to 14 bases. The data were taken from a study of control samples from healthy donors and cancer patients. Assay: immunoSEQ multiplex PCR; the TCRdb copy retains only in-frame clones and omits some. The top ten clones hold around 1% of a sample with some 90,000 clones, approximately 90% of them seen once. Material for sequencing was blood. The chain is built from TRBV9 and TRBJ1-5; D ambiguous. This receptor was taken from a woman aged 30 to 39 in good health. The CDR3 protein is CASSVGAEGFQPQHF. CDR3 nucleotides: TGTGCCAGCAGCGTAGGAGCAGAAGGGTTCCAGCCCCAGCATTTT.